The next 5 T cell receptor beta chains were all read from a single sample in a study of cytomegalovirus exposure and HLA in healthy donors. The study ran its PCR with 60 Vbeta and 13 Jbeta primers. The protocol was immunoSEQ multiplex PCR, while the TCRdb copy is restricted to in-frame clones and leaves out a portion. The sample has some 130,000 clones, around 77% seen once. The sequencing sample was made of PBMCs. The receptors derive from a male donor in good health and CMV-seropositive.

J is TRBJ1-4 and V is TRBV28; D possibly corresponds to TRBD1 (5 bases). CDR1 is MDHEN and CDR2 is SYDVKM in the germline V gene. Between the trimmed V and J ends, which lost 2 bases and 10 bases, there was a span of 17 bases. CDR3 size: 15 residues. In DNA form, the CDR3 reads TGTGCCAGCAGTTTAGGGGGGTCTCGGGGGGGAAAACTGTTTTTT. Amino acids: CASSLGGSRGGKLFF.

The chain uses TRBV18 and TRBJ2-6; D perhaps matches TRBD1 (6 bases). CDR1 is KGHSH, CDR2 LQKENI, per germline. The CDR3 has 17 residues. With 0 bases removed from V and 1 base from J, the gap between germline ends came to 10 bases. The CDR3 sequence: CASSPPNTGSGANVLTF. CDR3 bases: TGTGCCAGCTCACCACCTAATACAGGGTCTGGGGCCAACGTCCTGACTTTC. The full variable domain, rest sourced from reference TRBV18 and TRBJ2-6, is NAGVMQNPRHLVRRRGQEARLRCSPMKGHSHVYWYRQLPEEGLKFMVYLQKENIIDESGMPKERFSAEFPKEGPSILRIQQVVRGDSAAYFCASSPPNTGSGANVLTFGAGSRLTVL.

This clone showed up just a few times. The CDR3: CASSFTSGANYEQYF. The CDR3 DNA follows: TGTGCCAGCAGCTTCACTAGCGGGGCTAACTACGAGCAGTACTTC. The rearrangement uses TRBV27 and TRBJ2-7; 10 bases map to TRBD2. There are 15 residues in the CDR3. Germline CDR1 is MNHEY and CDR2 is SMNVEV (reference sequence). J gave up 3 bases and V 6 bases, and 8 bases lay outside the gene matches.

The CDR3 reads CSVLGHRGSTGELFF. CDR3 DNA: TGCAGCGTTCTTGGTCATCGCGGGAGCACCGGGGAGCTGTTTTTT. The chain links TRBV29-1 to TRBJ2-2, with TRBD2 matching 7 bases. J lost 4 bases, V lost 5 bases, and 10 bases had no gene match. The CDR3 covers 15 residues. From germline, CDR1 is SQVTM and CDR2 ANQGSEA.

J is TRBJ1-5 and V is TRBV19, with TRBD1 as a possible D gene (5 bases). Trimming took off 3 bases at V and 3 bases at J, with 15 bases between the two ends. The CDR3 spans 16 residues. Germline V CDR1 and CDR2: LNHDA, SQIVND (reference sequence). Here the CDR3 DNA reads TGTGCCAGTAGTATTAAGGGGCGCCTATCCAATCAGCCCCAGCATTTT. The encoded protein is CASSIKGRLSNQPQHF.